This T cell receptor (beta chain) was sequenced for a study of response to subunit inactivated influenza vaccine. This clonotype was observed once. Its target is unknown. The CDR3 has 15 residues. CDR1 and CDR2 from the germline V gene are MDHEN and SYDVKM. The junction had 7 bases not matched to a gene; V was cut back by 2 bases and J by 5 bases. TCRdb recomputed calls from the RT-PCR reads with MiXCR, one row per CDR3 protein. The sample gives some 600,000 distinct CDR3 sequences, around 15% of which show up once; 7.5% to 8% is in the top ten. Study-level points and caveats: The study's authors posited that every seasonal influenza vaccination enlists few new T cells.

The sample consisted of PBMCs from blood, taken around two weeks before vaccination. The chain carries TRBV28 and TRBJ2-7; 9 nucleotides match TRBD1. The sequence was obtained from a middle-aged man who received an inactivated influenza vaccine. This CDR3 is CASSLRDREFHEQYF. CDR3 coding DNA: TGTGCCAGCAGTTTAAGGGACAGGGAGTTCCACGAGCAGTACTTC.